Listed below are T cell receptor beta chains from one sample, sequenced in a study of blood T cell repertoires in COVID-19. Produced via immunoSEQ multiplex PCR; TCRdb's table is partial and in-frame only. Counted here are about 130,000 clones, 60% to 85% occurring once; the ten biggest clones make up around 18%. Sample: peripheral blood. These receptors all stem from an elderly man with acute or convalescent COVID-19. CDR3s include the opening cysteine and the closing phenylalanine or tryptophan. D genes are given only for firm matches. Rows may omit the clone size; those that give it use once, few, many or a size class.

v_gene	abundance	j_gene	d_gene	len	CDR3aa	CDR3nt
TRBV28	-	TRBJ1-1	-	12	CASSLYGKGAFF	TGTGCCAGCAGTTTGTACGGGAAGGGAGCTTTCTTT
TRBV6-5	-	TRBJ1-5	-	13	CASGGNSNQPQHF	TGTGCCAGCGGGGGGAATAGCAATCAGCCCCAGCATTTT
TRBV6-4	-	TRBJ2-7	-	13	CARTYREIYEQYF	TGTGCCAGAACTTACAGGGAAATCTACGAGCAGTACTTC
TRBV11-3	-	TRBJ2-1	TRBD2	15	CASSKLAGGVGEQFF	TGTGCCAGCAGTAAACTAGCGGGGGGAGTAGGGGAGCAGTTCTTC
TRBV18	-	TRBJ2-1	-	15	CASSEIQGPRDEQFF	TGTGCCAGCTCAGAAATACAGGGTCCTCGGGATGAGCAGTTCTTC
TRBV18	few	TRBJ1-2	TRBD1	14	CASSTGQGRGGYTF	TGTGCCAGCTCAACGGGACAGGGCAGAGGTGGCTACACCTTC
TRBV7-2	few	TRBJ2-3	-	14	CASSLAGLTDTQYF	TGTGCCAGCAGCTTAGCGGGCCTCACAGATACGCAGTATTTT
TRBV5-6	-	TRBJ1-5	-	14	CASSLGTQSQPQHF	TGTGCCAGCAGCTTGGGTACACAAAGTCAGCCCCAGCATTTT
TRBV5-1	-	TRBJ2-3	TRBD1	17	CASSLAAGGPGVDTQYF	TGCGCCAGCAGCTTGGCCGCAGGGGGCCCCGGGGTTGATACGCAGTATTTT
TRBV18	-	TRBJ2-3	-	13	CASSPPVSDTQYF	TGTGCCAGCTCACCACCCGTCTCAGATACGCAGTATTTT
TRBV10-3	-	TRBJ2-2	TRBD1	14	CAIRGTGDTGELFF	TGTGCCATCAGGGGGACAGGCGACACCGGGGAGCTGTTTTTT
TRBV7-9	-	TRBJ2-7	-	15	CASSSQAARVVEQYF	TGTGCCAGCAGTTCTCAGGCGGCCAGGGTTGTTGAGCAGTACTTC
TRBV2	-	TRBJ1-6	-	14	CASGGRGWNSPLHF	TGTGCCAGCGGCGGTCGGGGGTGGAATTCACCCCTCCACTTT
TRBV5-1	-	TRBJ2-5	-	13	CASSLSVLETQYF	TGCGCCAGCAGCTTGTCAGTTTTAGAGACCCAGTACTTC
TRBV11-3	-	TRBJ2-2	-	16	CASSSASGWDTGELFF	TGTGCCAGCAGCTCCGCCTCGGGGTGGGACACCGGGGAGCTGTTTTTT
TRBV11-2	-	TRBJ1-5	TRBD1	15	CASSSRDRGYQPQHF	TGTGCCAGCAGCTCACGGGACAGGGGGTATCAGCCCCAGCATTTT
TRBV7-7	few	TRBJ2-1	-	15	CASSLLGQRGGEQFF	TGTGCCAGCAGCTTATTGGGGCAGCGAGGGGGAGAGCAGTTCTTC
TRBV7-2	once	TRBJ1-2	TRBD1	15	CASTSGQGALYGYTF	TGTGCCAGCACCTCGGGACAGGGGGCCTTGTATGGCTACACCTTC
TRBV6-2/TRBV6-3	few	TRBJ2-2	TRBD1	16	CASSPLAQGVAGELFF	TGTGCCAGCAGTCCCCTGGCACAGGGGGTGGCCGGGGAGCTGTTTTTT
TRBV7-9	-	TRBJ2-5	-	16	CASSLIPGLIVETQYF	TGTGCCAGCAGCTTAATACCAGGGCTAATCGTAGAGACCCAGTACTTC
TRBV5-6	-	TRBJ2-7	-	14	CASSQYGGTYEQYF	TGTGCCAGCAGCCAGTATGGAGGAACCTACGAGCAGTACTTC
TRBV12-3/TRBV12-4	-	TRBJ2-7	TRBD1	13	CASSLGQSYEQYF	TGTGCCAGCAGCCTGGGACAGTCCTACGAGCAGTACTTC
TRBV30	-	TRBJ2-2	-	14	CAWKTGTNTGELFF	TGTGCCTGGAAAACAGGGACGAACACCGGGGAGCTGTTTTTT
TRBV7-2	-	TRBJ2-2	-	14	CASSPQRVGGELFF	TGTGCCAGCAGCCCCCAGCGGGTGGGCGGGGAGCTGTTTTTT
TRBV11-2	-	TRBJ1-1	-	15	CASSLSGGLNTEAFF	TGTGCCAGCAGCTTATCGGGGGGGTTGAACACTGAAGCTTTCTTT
TRBV6-2/TRBV6-3	-	TRBJ2-2	TRBD1	16	CASSYRDRLNTGELFF	TGTGCCAGCAGTTACAGGGACAGGCTTAACACCGGGGAGCTGTTTTTT
TRBV7-8	-	TRBJ1-2	TRBD1	15	CASSFGTGEYYGYTF	TGTGCCAGCAGCTTTGGGACAGGAGAATACTATGGCTACACCTTC
TRBV6-5	few	TRBJ1-1	-	13	CASTRQGGTEAFF	TGTGCCAGCACGAGGCAGGGAGGCACTGAAGCTTTCTTT
TRBV13	once	TRBJ2-3	TRBD2	16	CASSLGTSGLQDTQYF	TGTGCCAGCAGCTTAGGGACTAGCGGGTTACAAGATACGCAGTATTTT
TRBV6-5	-	TRBJ1-2	-	13	CASSRRADYGYTF	TGTGCCAGCAGCCGCAGGGCTGACTATGGCTACACCTTC
TRBV7-2	-	TRBJ2-5	-	16	CASSLALVATQETQYF	TGTGCCAGCAGCTTAGCGCTAGTAGCAACCCAAGAGACCCAGTACTTC
TRBV4-2	few	TRBJ1-2	-	15	CASSQGQGLGYGYTF	TGTGCCAGCAGCCAGGGCCAGGGTTTAGGCTATGGCTACACCTTC